The rows below give T cell receptor beta chains drawn from one sample of a study of shared clonotypes between healthy human individuals. Here immunoSEQ multiplex PCR was the method, and the copy in TCRdb shows in-frame clones only, minus some. The sample lists around 2.1 million clones, more than 90% occurring once. Source material: naive CD4+ T cells sorted from blood. The receptor source for this set is a man aged 18 to 29 in good health. The CDR3 runs from the conserved cysteine through the conserved F or W. Each record gives: V gene, CDR3 length, CDR3 protein.

>TRBV5-1|17
CASSLASLAGNTGELFF
>TRBV5-1|17
CASSLVPVGPSSYEQYF
>TRBV6-1|14
CASSEIWGGRAQYF
>TRBV27|15
CASSWTGLKNSPLHF
>TRBV10-3|16
CAISESPTGGSGELFF
>TRBV30|13
CAWSGGGNQPQHF
>TRBV27|15
CASSLYPGGISPLHF
>TRBV18|13
CASSPRQGDTIYF
>TRBV28|14
CASRKQGGNSPLHF
>TRBV2|15
CASSGGGRDHYGYTF
>TRBV27|17
CASSSPGTGIAKNIQYF
>TRBV6-1|11
CASSAQGRAFF
>TRBV6-5|15
CASSYSRTANEKLFF
>TRBV29-1|17
CSVVSPGAMSGANVLTF
>TRBV6-6|15
CASSLVQGGDEKLFF
>TRBV4-3|17
CASSQDSGSGRTGELFF
>TRBV9|15
CASSAPGGHDNEQFF
>TRBV9|17
CASSRGGLAGGPWEQYF
>TRBV9|15
CASSVGGGRGDPQHF
>TRBV28|16
CASSSDRGDSNQPQHF
>TRBV7-3|18
CASSPRSGPVFPYYEQYF
>TRBV5-1|18
CASSPGQEMYSGANVLTF
>TRBV7-9|16
CASSRGTGGTNEKLFF